Below, 31 T cell receptor beta chains from the same sample are listed, as sequenced in a study of T cell changes during pregnancy in multiple sclerosis. The data were produced by immunoSEQ multiplex PCR, yet TCRdb's version contains in-frame clones alone and is incomplete. The sample consists of 60,000 to 75,000 clones, about 90% of them appearing once. The specimen comprised peripheral blood, sampled in the second trimester of pregnancy. Every receptor here comes from a female donor in good health, enrolled as a control in a pregnancy study.

In its sample, this clone was seen once. V usage is TRBV7-2 and J usage is TRBJ1-1; TRBD1 might be the D (6 bases). Germline values: CDR1 SGHTA, CDR2 FQGNSA. The CDR3 is made up of 17 amino acids. V shed 2 bases and J shed 3 bases, with 19 bases lying between them. For the CDR3, the DNA is TGTGCCAGCAGCTTATATACCCCCGAGGGGGTTCACACTGAAGCTTTCTTT. It specifies CASSLYTPEGVHTEAFF.

The count of this clone is one. The rearrangement links TRBV6-4 to TRBJ2-1; the match to TRBD1 covers 10 bases. Germline CDR1 is MRHNA and CDR2 is SNTAGT. V shed 6 bases and J 2 bases; nucleotides not matched to a gene: 7. This CDR3 contains 16 residues. CDR3 region: CASSPTGTGAYNEQFF. The CDR3 region has the DNA TGTGCCAGCAGCCCCACCGGGACAGGGGCCTACAATGAGCAGTTCTTC.

V and J are TRBV11-2 and TRBJ2-7; weak D call: TRBD2 (5 bases). CDR3 length: 11 residues. V was shortened by 1 base and J by 9 bases, with 7 bases between the two germline ends. Germline V gene sequence: CDR1 SGHAT, CDR2 FQNNGV. This CDR3 is CASSLVGVQYF. The CDR3 DNA follows: TGTGCCAGCAGCTTAGTGGGAGTGCAGTACTTC. The full variable domain, in which reference TRBV11-2 and TRBJ2-7 provide the parts outside the CDR3, is EAGVAQSPRYKIIEKRQSVAFWCNPISGHATLYWYQQILGQGPKLLIQFQNNGVVDDSQLPKDRFSAERLKGVDSTLKIQPAKLEDSAVYLCASSLVGVQYFGPGTRLTVT.

The rearrangement links TRBV6-1 to TRBJ2-4; 10 bases line up with TRBD1. In germline, CDR1 is MNHNS, CDR2 SASEGT. J was trimmed by 1 base and V by 4 bases; bases with no gene match: 1. This CDR3 has 15 amino acids. CDR3 coding DNA: TGTGCCAGCAGTGGACAGGGGGCGGCCAAAAACATTCAGTACTTC. It is translated as CASSGQGAAKNIQYF.

This chain connects TRBV4-1 to TRBJ1-5; tentatively, D is TRBD1 (5 bases). This CDR3 has 16 amino acids. Germline-derived CDR1 and CDR2 are MGHRA and YSYEKL. Trimming left V 4 bases short and J 0 bases short, with 13 bases between. The DNA of the CDR3 is TGCGCCAGCAGCCGTATAGGACACATTAGCAATCAGCCCCAGCATTTT. Protein sequence: CASSRIGHISNQPQHF.

The V call is TRBV28, the J call TRBJ2-7; TRBD1 agrees at 8 bases. Losses at the gene ends were 6 bases for V and 1 base for J; bases not matched to a gene: 8. The CDR3 loop spans 15 amino acids. The germline V gene has CDR1 MDHEN and CDR2 SYDVKM. The DNA of the CDR3 is TGTGCCAGCAGAGTAGGGGACAGGCGATCCTACGAGCAGTACTTC. It yields the protein CASRVGDRRSYEQYF.

The CDR3 reads CASTPGLALRETQYF. In DNA form, the CDR3 reads TGTGCCAGCACCCCGGGACTAGCGTTAAGAGAGACCCAGTACTTC. The genes are TRBV7-9 and TRBJ2-5; TRBD2 matches at 10 bases. Germline V lookup: CDR1 SEHNR, CDR2 FQNEAQ (reference sequence). V gave up 7 bases and J gave up 4 bases; unmatched junction bases: 9. The CDR3 is 15 residues long.

This chain joins TRBV28 and TRBJ1-3, with D possibly TRBD1 on 6 matching bases. Per germline, CDR1 MDHEN and CDR2 SYDVKM. The CDR3 runs 15 residues. Trimming pared 3 bases from V and 0 bases from J, leaving 9 bases between. The CDR3 DNA is TGTGCCAGCAGTTTTGTGACAGGCTCTGGAAACACCATATATTTT. Residues: CASSFVTGSGNTIYF. Based on the CDR3 plus reference TRBV28 and TRBJ1-3, the full variable domain is DVKVTQSSRYLVKRTGEKVFLECVQDMDHENMFWYRQDPGLGLRLIYFSYDVKMKEKGDIPEGYSVSREKKERFSLILESASTNQTSMYLCASSFVTGSGNTIYFGEGSWLTVV.

This chain joins TRBV9 and TRBJ2-3; perhaps TRBD2 as D (6 bases). The V and J ends lost 0 bases and 2 bases respectively, with 19 bases between them. CDR1 SGDLS and CDR2 YYNGEE come from the germline V gene. There are 18 residues in the CDR3. CDR3 in amino acids: CASSVVPFTGVITDTQYF. CDR3 nucleotides: TGTGCCAGCAGCGTAGTTCCCTTCACGGGGGTTATCACAGATACGCAGTATTTT.

This clone was counted a single time. This sequence joins TRBV2 and TRBJ1-6; no clear D. The V end lost 7 bases, the J end lost 3 bases, and 16 bases lay between the germline ends. Germline V gives CDR1 SNHLY, CDR2 FYNNEI. The CDR3 is 16 amino acids. CDR3 sequence (DNA): TGTGCCAGCACCGAAAGGCCCGGGTACTATAATTCACCCCTCCACTTT. This encodes CASTERPGYYNSPLHF.

The rearrangement links TRBV11-1 to TRBJ2-7; 8 nucleotides line up with TRBD1. In germline, CDR1 is SGHAT, CDR2 FQDESV (reference sequence). The CDR3 runs 14 residues. V shed 4 bases, J shed 4 bases, and the junction held 6 bases outside the gene matches. CDR3 loop: CASSSRTGGYEQYF. CDR3 nucleotide sequence: TGTGCCAGCAGCTCCCGCACAGGGGGTTACGAGCAGTACTTC.

The CDR3 spells CASSHRQPNEKLFF. CDR3 DNA: TGTGCCAGCAGCCACCGACAGCCAAATGAAAAACTGTTTTTT. This chain connects TRBV4-2 to TRBJ1-4; the D gene is possibly TRBD1 (5 bases). From germline, CDR1 is LGHNA and CDR2 YNFKEQ. The CDR3 consists of 14 residues. With 3 bases removed from V and 5 bases from J, the gap between germline ends came to 10 bases.

This clone was seen a single time. The V and J genes are TRBV14 and TRBJ1-1, with D maybe TRBD1 (5 bases). Germline values: CDR1 SGHDN, CDR2 FVKESK. This CDR3 contains 14 residues. V lost 4 bases, J lost 3 bases, and 12 bases lay in between. CDR3 amino acids: CASSRSRAHTEAFF. Written as DNA, the CDR3 is TGTGCCAGCAGCCGGTCCAGGGCGCACACTGAAGCTTTCTTT.

The chain has TRBV28 and TRBJ1-5; D not certain. CDR3 length equals 14 residues. V was trimmed by 4 bases and J by 5 bases, leaving 12 bases between them. Germline assignment: CDR1 MDHEN and CDR2 SYDVKM. CDR3 sequence (DNA): TGTGCCAGCAGTTCGACCGGGTTGGATCAGCCCCAGCATTTT. Its protein product is CASSSTGLDQPQHF.

This sequence joins TRBV2 and TRBJ2-5; D is undetermined. The CDR3 is made up of 12 amino acids. Trimming shortened V by 4 bases and J by 0 bases, and 3 bases separated the two germline ends. CDR1 SNHLY and CDR2 FYNNEI come from the germline V gene. The CDR3 DNA reads as TGTGCCAGCAGTGTCTACCAAGAGACCCAGTACTTC. As protein: CASSVYQETQYF.

The chain links TRBV4-3 to TRBJ2-7; no reliable D call. The CDR3 runs 17 residues. Germline V gene lookup returns CDR1 LGHNA and CDR2 YSLEER. Trimming took off 0 bases at V and 6 bases at J, with 21 bases between the two ends. CDR3 coding DNA: TGCGCCAGCAGCCAAGATGGATCGGCAGGATGGCTCGGCGAGCAGTACTTC. Translated, it gives CASSQDGSAGWLGEQYF.

V is TRBV28 and J is TRBJ1-4, with 10 bases lining up with TRBD1. This CDR3 has 15 amino acids. V shed 5 bases, J shed 8 bases, and the junction held 8 bases outside the gene matches. The germline V gene has CDR1 MDHEN and CDR2 SYDVKM. CDR3 amino acids: CASSPPGTGDEKLFF. DNA for the CDR3: TGTGCCAGCAGTCCGCCCGGGACAGGGGACGAAAAACTGTTTTTT.

The J gene is TRBJ2-1, the V gene TRBV19; TRBD1 might be the D (6 bases). V lost 5 bases, J lost 4 bases, and 18 bases lay in between. CDR1 is LNHDA and CDR2 is SQIVND in the germline V gene (reference sequence). The CDR3 loop spans 16 amino acids. CDR3 loop: CASSPRDILPYNEQFF. In nucleotides, the CDR3 is TGTGCCAGTAGTCCCAGGGACATCCTCCCGTACAATGAGCAGTTCTTC.

The rearrangement links TRBV18 to TRBJ2-3; 10 nucleotides agree with TRBD1. Per the germline V gene, CDR1 is KGHSH and CDR2 is LQKENI. This CDR3 is built from 16 residues. J was trimmed by 2 bases and V by 2 bases; bases with no gene match: 4. The CDR3 DNA reads as TGTGCCAGCTCACCAAGGGGACAGGGGAACACAGATACGCAGTATTTT. Its protein is CASSPRGQGNTDTQYF.

The rearrangement joins TRBV2 to TRBJ2-1; possible D gene TRBD2, 6 bases. The CDR3 has 14 amino acids. V lost 8 bases and J lost 4, with 15 bases in between. CDR1 and CDR2 (germline): SNHLY, FYNNEI. CDR3 DNA sequence: TGTGCCAGCGAATGGGCGGGATTATACAATGAGCAGTTCTTC. It translates to CASEWAGLYNEQFF.

This chain connects TRBV6-1 to TRBJ1-1; no clear D gene. V dropped 4 bases and J dropped 8 bases, with 11 bases sitting between them. This CDR3 region has 12 residues. The germline V gene has CDR1 MNHNS and CDR2 SASEGT. CDR3 amino acids: CASSGEPLEAFF. Written as DNA, the CDR3 is TGTGCCAGCAGTGGAGAGCCTTTGGAAGCTTTCTTT.

The genes are TRBV30 and TRBJ1-5, with D perhaps TRBD1 (5 bases). The length of the CDR3 is 13 residues. Germline CDR1 reads GTSNPN; CDR2 reads SVGIG (reference sequence). Trimming took 2 bases from V and 4 from J, leaving 9 bases between them. CDR3 DNA sequence: TGTGCCTGGAGTATCGGGGGAAATCAGCCCCAGCATTTT. This translates into CAWSIGGNQPQHF.

As for this clone: It is likely a read error, because the conserved phenylalanine at the end of the CDR3 is missing. It is unclear where the CDR3 begins or ends on the DNA, so no DNA is shown, and the CDR3 is as TCRdb lists it. The rearrangement joins TRBV21-1 to TRBJ1-3. TRBV21-1 is described as a pseudogene. The CDR3 spans 12 amino acids, including both terminal residues. CDR3 region: CASSKGVKWLNI.

This clone was detected only once. V and J are TRBV30 and TRBJ1-1; 12 positions match TRBD1. Germline V CDR1 and CDR2: GTSNPN, SVGIG (reference sequence). The CDR3 contains 16 residues. V gave up 7 bases and J gave up 5 bases; unmatched junction bases: 14. CDR3 residues: CAFAPSGTGGSTEAFF. The CDR3 DNA follows: TGTGCCTTTGCTCCCTCCGGGACAGGGGGCTCGACTGAAGCTTTCTTT.

The genes are TRBV7-9 and TRBJ2-3; 10 nucleotides align to TRBD1. The V and J ends lost 5 bases and 3 bases, in that order; junction bases with no gene match: 5. The CDR3 covers 15 residues. CDR1 and CDR2 (germline): SEHNR, FQNEAQ (reference sequence). The CDR3 sequence is CASSLGQGETDTQYF. CDR3 in DNA: TGTGCCAGCAGCCTCGGACAGGGGGAGACAGATACGCAGTATTTT.

The chain couples TRBV28 to TRBJ1-5, with a weak D call TRBD1 (6 bases). V was clipped by 11 bases and J by 6 bases, with 23 bases between them. The CDR3 covers 15 residues. Germline V gene sequence: CDR1 MDHEN, CDR2 SYDVKM. The CDR3 here is CAGRRGGRGSQPQHF. The CDR3 DNA sequence: TGTGCCGGACGAAGAGGGGGGAGGGGTTCTCAGCCCCAGCATTTT.

This chain uses TRBV2 with TRBJ2-5, with TRBD2 identical over 13 bases. CDR1 and CDR2 from the germline V gene are SNHLY and FYNNEI. CDR3 length equals 14 residues. The V segment lost 8 bases and the J segment 5 bases; nucleotides outside the gene matches: 5. CDR3 in DNA: TGTGCCAGCGCACTAGCGGGAGGGCCGGAGACCCAGTACTTC. This encodes CASALAGGPETQYF.

This chain connects TRBV6-5 to TRBJ2-7; TRBD1 agrees at 7 bases. This CDR3 comprises 14 residues. The ends lost 2 bases at V and 2 bases at J; junction bases unmatched: 3. Germline-derived CDR1 and CDR2 are MNHEY and SVGAGI. For the CDR3, the DNA is TGTGCCAGCAGTTACAATACAGGGGCCTACGAGCAGTACTTC. Translated, it gives CASSYNTGAYEQYF.

V usage is TRBV11-2 and J usage is TRBJ2-7, with TRBD2 as a possible D gene (6 bases). V was trimmed by 6 bases and J by 7 bases, leaving 13 bases between them. This CDR3 is 12 amino acids long. Germline-derived CDR1 and CDR2 are SGHAT and FQNNGV. The CDR3 nucleotides read TGTGCCAGCAGTTATGAGGGGAGGGAGCAGTACTTC. Amino acid sequence: CASSYEGREQYF.

The chain couples TRBV19 to TRBJ2-7; D is possibly TRBD1 (5 bases). Trimming took 3 bases from V and 1 from J, leaving 7 bases between them. CDR1 and CDR2 (germline): LNHDA, SQIVND (reference sequence). This CDR3 has 13 residues. The CDR3 DNA is TGTGCCAGTAGTATTGGGGCTTCCTACGAGCAGTACTTC. Protein product: CASSIGASYEQYF.

This clone was recorded only once. The CDR3 DNA sequence: TGTGCCAGCAGTGAACTAGCGGGGGGTAGAGACGAGCAGTACTTC. This sequence encodes CASSELAGGRDEQYF. This chain joins TRBV6-4 and TRBJ2-7; 12 bases are a match to TRBD2. Germline loops: CDR1 MRHNA, CDR2 SNTAGT. The CDR3 consists of 15 residues. V lost 3 bases to trimming and J lost 5 bases; unmatched junction nucleotides: 5.